This T cell receptor (beta chain) was sequenced for a study of blood T cell repertoires in COVID-19. The assay was immunoSEQ multiplex PCR, and TCRdb's table has in-frame clones only and misses some. The table has 410,000 or so clones, about nine tenths seen once. V lost 3 bases and J 1 base, leaving 18 bases between the germline ends. The CDR3 has 17 amino acids. Per the germline V gene, CDR1 is LGHNA and CDR2 is YSLEER. Specimen: peripheral blood. V and J are TRBV4-3 and TRBJ1-1, with a weak D call TRBD1 (5 bases). This TCR was recovered from a woman aged 40 to 55 with COVID-19, enrolled during active disease. As DNA, the CDR3 is TGCGCCAGCAGCCACGACAACGCGGGACGCCAGAACACTGAAGCTTTCTTT. This translates into CASSHDNAGRQNTEAFF.